This TCR beta chain was recorded in a study of tumor-infiltrating lymphocytes in primary liver carcinoma. Study-level findings and limits: Unsorted bulk samples meant CD4+ and CD8+ repertoires went uncompared.

Unsorted whole blood served as the source of blood RNA, and germline DNA was extracted as well. Trimming took off 2 bases at V and 2 bases at J, with 7 bases between the two ends. Germline V CDR1 and CDR2: KGHSH, LQKENI. The CDR3 has 14 amino acids. With around 520 ng total RNA as template and a constant-region primer, TCR beta cDNA was made. For TCR beta, libraries were produced by three nested multiplex PCR rounds using slightly modified ARM-PCR. Rounds one and two of PCR, each of about 10 cycles, were primed with TRBV1-TRBV30 forward primers and a C-beta reverse primer. TCRdb reprocessed the multiplex PCR reads via MiXCR and lists one record per CDR3 protein. The sample holds 250,000 to 350,000 distinct CDR3 sequences; 50% to 75% are singletons and the top ten take 17%. With regard to this clonotype: As yet, its antigen is unknown.

V and J are TRBV18 and TRBJ1-3; D is unresolved. Sample: peripheral blood. This TCR derives from a woman in her twenties or thirties with primary liver carcinoma and hepatitis B virus infection. The CDR3 sequence is CASSPSETGNTIYF. For the CDR3, the DNA is TGTGCCAGCTCACCATCGGAAACTGGAAACACCATATATTTT.